The rows below give T cell receptor beta chains drawn from one sample of a study of T cell responses to AZD1222 COVID-19 vaccine. Repertoires were generated with immunoSEQ multiplex PCR, while TCRdb's copy carries only in-frame clones and drops some. Seen here are some 140,000 clones, roughly nine tenths observed once, and the top ten hold under 20%. Sample: peripheral blood, taken on day 0 of AZD1222 vaccination. The receptors come from an adult in good health. CDR3s include the opening cysteine and the closing phenylalanine or tryptophan. The order of the fields is V gene, clone size, J gene, D gene, CDR3 protein, CDR3 DNA. The D gene is left open where the match is weak. The size field is filled for only some rows; it gives once, few, many or a size class.

TRBV28	-	TRBJ2-4	-	CASSLGAQDIQYF	TGTGCCAGCAGCCTAGGGGCGCAGGACATTCAGTACTTC
TRBV30	once	TRBJ2-3	TRBD2	CAWSVNGRNTQYF	TGTGCCTGGAGTGTAAACGGGAGGAATACGCAGTATTTT
TRBV19	-	TRBJ1-5	-	CASSIGANQPQHF	TGTGCCAGTAGTATAGGGGCGAATCAGCCCCAGCATTTT
TRBV5-1	-	TRBJ1-4	TRBD1	CASSLAGGPEKLFF	TGCGCCAGCAGCTTGGCAGGGGGCCCCGAAAAACTGTTTTTT
TRBV12-3/TRBV12-4	-	TRBJ1-3	-	CASGPRNTIYF	TGTGCCAGCGGGCCCAGAAACACCATATATTTT
TRBV19	-	TRBJ1-2	-	CASRVRGRFYGYTF	TGTGCCAGTAGAGTGAGGGGGAGATTCTATGGCTACACCTTC
TRBV9	-	TRBJ1-1	-	CASSVRGGNTEAFF	TGTGCCAGCAGCGTACGGGGGGGAAACACTGAAGCTTTCTTT
TRBV4-3	-	TRBJ1-1	-	CASSRNEIGEAFF	TGCGCCAGCAGCCGCAACGAAATAGGTGAAGCTTTCTTT
TRBV4-1	-	TRBJ2-1	-	CASSQVGVNEQFF	TGCGCCAGCAGCCAAGTTGGCGTGAATGAGCAGTTCTTC
TRBV25-1	-	TRBJ2-1	TRBD1	CASSAGYRTGRSEEQFF	TGTGCCAGCAGTGCGGGGTACCGGACAGGGAGGTCGGAGGAGCAGTTCTTC
TRBV6-2/TRBV6-3	-	TRBJ2-2	TRBD2	CASSLLAGSTGELFF	TGTGCCAGCAGCCTACTAGCGGGATCAACCGGGGAGCTGTTTTTT
TRBV5-8	-	TRBJ1-1	-	CASSLFGGTEAFF	TGTGCCAGCAGCTTGTTTGGGGGCACTGAAGCTTTCTTT
TRBV30	once	TRBJ2-1	-	CAWSATSGGFFHEQFF	TGTGCCTGGAGTGCCACCTCCGGGGGCTTTTTCCATGAGCAGTTCTTC
TRBV7-2	-	TRBJ1-2	TRBD1	CASSLVTGGAFGYTF	TGTGCCAGCAGCTTAGTGACAGGGGGCGCGTTTGGCTACACCTTC
TRBV27	-	TRBJ2-1	-	CASSSQRAYNEQFF	TGTGCCAGCAGTTCCCAGCGGGCCTACAATGAGCAGTTCTTC
TRBV29-1	-	TRBJ1-1	-	CSVSQRNTEAFF	TGCAGCGTTAGCCAGAGGAACACTGAAGCTTTCTTT
TRBV10-3	-	TRBJ2-2	-	CAIGAGGELFF	TGTGCCATCGGGGCCGGCGGGGAGCTGTTTTTT
TRBV27	-	TRBJ2-5	-	CASSHKETQYF	TGTGCCAGCAGTCACAAAGAGACCCAGTACTTC
TRBV5-5	-	TRBJ2-5	TRBD2	CASSLAVAGGQETQYF	TGTGCCAGCAGCTTGGCGGTAGCGGGGGGGCAAGAGACCCAGTACTTC
TRBV15	-	TRBJ2-5	-	CATSMDSNQETQYF	TGTGCCACCAGCATGGATTCAAATCAAGAGACCCAGTACTTC
TRBV30	-	TRBJ1-5	TRBD1	CAWSRGQGDQPQHF	TGTGCCTGGAGTAGGGGACAGGGAGACCAGCCCCAGCATTTT
TRBV11-3	once	TRBJ2-2	TRBD2	CASTLLAGVHTGELFF	TGTGCCAGCACCCTACTAGCGGGAGTACACACCGGGGAGCTGTTTTTT
TRBV3-1/TRBV3-2	-	TRBJ1-1	-	CASSSRDSHTEAFF	TGTGCCAGCAGTTCTCGCGATAGCCACACTGAAGCTTTCTTT
TRBV7-2	-	TRBJ2-7	-	CASSPRDGGGYEQYF	TGTGCCAGCAGCCCCCGGGACGGCGGTGGCTACGAGCAGTACTTC
TRBV14	-	TRBJ1-3	-	CASSQTDGNTIYF	TGTGCCAGCAGCCAGACGGACGGGAACACCATATATTTT
TRBV27	-	TRBJ1-5	-	CASSPRTTAQNQPQHF	TGTGCCAGCAGTCCACGAACGACAGCCCAGAATCAGCCCCAGCATTTT
TRBV7-2	-	TRBJ2-1	-	CASSLGDWIYNEQFF	TGTGCCAGCAGCTTAGGGGACTGGATCTACAATGAGCAGTTCTTC
TRBV18	-	TRBJ1-5	-	CASSVGGGISQPQHF	TGTGCCAGCTCAGTGGGCGGGGGCATAAGTCAGCCCCAGCATTTT
TRBV12-3/TRBV12-4	once	TRBJ1-1	-	CASKLGTEAFF	TGTGCCAGCAAATTGGGTACTGAAGCTTTCTTT
TRBV7-2	-	TRBJ1-3	-	CASSQVDGNTIYF	TGTGCCAGCAGCCAGGTTGATGGAAACACCATATATTTT
TRBV3-1/TRBV3-2	-	TRBJ2-7	-	CASSQESEQYF	TGTGCCAGCAGCCAAGAAAGCGAGCAGTACTTC
TRBV12-2	-	TRBJ1-3	-	CASRSLQGGTGNTIYF	TGTGCAAGTCGCTCTCTACAGGGAGGAACTGGAAACACCATATATTTT
TRBV14	-	TRBJ2-5	-	CASSQGMGPQRETQYF	TGTGCCAGCAGCCAAGGAATGGGGCCCCAAAGAGAGACCCAGTACTTC
TRBV24-1	-	TRBJ2-5	TRBD1	CATSDRGQGSEETQYF	TGTGCCACCAGTGACCGTGGACAGGGCTCCGAAGAGACCCAGTACTTC
TRBV12-3/TRBV12-4	-	TRBJ1-6	-	CASSYPGSPLHF	TGTGCCAGCAGCTATCCTGGTTCACCCCTCCACTTT
TRBV5-4	-	TRBJ1-1	-	CASSLSRAEQAFF	TGTGCCAGCAGCTTGTCCAGGGCCGAGCAAGCTTTCTTT
TRBV5-1	-	TRBJ2-2	-	CASSLSGFSGELFF	TGCGCCAGCAGCCTTTCGGGTTTTTCCGGGGAGCTGTTTTTT
TRBV11-2	-	TRBJ2-5	TRBD1	CASSLGGQGIQQETQYF	TGTGCCAGCAGCTTAGGCGGACAGGGCATTCAGCAAGAGACCCAGTACTTC
TRBV4-3	-	TRBJ1-2	-	CASSPKERTYGYTF	TGCGCCAGCAGCCCGAAGGAGAGAACCTATGGCTACACCTTC
TRBV2	-	TRBJ2-6	-	CASSESGGNGANVLTF	TGTGCCAGCAGTGAATCAGGGGGGAATGGGGCCAACGTCCTGACTTTC
TRBV14	-	TRBJ1-2	-	CASSQDQPAGYTF	TGTGCCAGCAGCCAAGATCAACCAGCTGGCTACACCTTC
TRBV30	-	TRBJ2-5	TRBD2	CAWSQERPGLAGGRETQYF	TGTGCCTGGAGTCAGGAAAGGCCGGGACTAGCGGGAGGGCGGGAGACCCAGTACTTC
TRBV7-2	-	TRBJ2-1	-	CASSSGPTRNEQFF	TGTGCCAGCAGCTCTGGCCCAACCCGGAATGAGCAGTTCTTC
TRBV11-2	-	TRBJ1-2	-	CASSFGAGEMANYGYTF	TGTGCCAGCAGCTTTGGGGCAGGGGAGATGGCTAACTATGGCTACACCTTC
TRBV19	-	TRBJ2-5	TRBD2	CASSGGAGRETQYF	TGTGCCAGTAGCGGGGGGGCGGGTAGAGAGACCCAGTACTTC
TRBV5-1	-	TRBJ1-6	TRBD1	CASSSRQGNVRSPLHF	TGCGCCAGCAGCTCCAGACAGGGGAACGTGCGTTCACCCCTCCACTTT
TRBV19	-	TRBJ1-3	-	CASKHQPPRENTIYF	TGTGCCAGTAAACACCAACCCCCCCGCGAAAACACCATATATTTT
TRBV11-2	-	TRBJ1-2	-	CASSLEGIHVPNGYTF	TGTGCCAGCAGCTTAGAAGGGATCCACGTCCCGAATGGCTACACCTTC